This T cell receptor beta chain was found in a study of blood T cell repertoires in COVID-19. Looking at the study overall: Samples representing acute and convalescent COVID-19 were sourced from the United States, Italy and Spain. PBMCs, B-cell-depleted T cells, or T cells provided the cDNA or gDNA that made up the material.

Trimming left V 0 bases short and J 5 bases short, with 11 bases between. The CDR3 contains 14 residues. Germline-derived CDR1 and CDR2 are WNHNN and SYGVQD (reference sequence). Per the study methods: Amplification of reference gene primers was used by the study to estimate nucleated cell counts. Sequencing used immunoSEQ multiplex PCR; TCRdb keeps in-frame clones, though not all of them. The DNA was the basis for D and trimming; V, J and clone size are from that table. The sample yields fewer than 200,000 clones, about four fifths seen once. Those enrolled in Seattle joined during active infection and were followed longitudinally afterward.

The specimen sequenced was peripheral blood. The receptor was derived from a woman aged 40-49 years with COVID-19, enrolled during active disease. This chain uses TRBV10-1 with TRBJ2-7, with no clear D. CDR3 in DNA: TGCGCCAGCAGTGAGTCGATACTCCGCCACGAGCAGTACTTC. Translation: CASSESILRHEQYF.